This T cell receptor (beta chain) came from a study of metastatic and nonmetastatic thyroid tumors (dated by TCRdb to 2019 to 2021). Background for the entire study: For patients with malignant and with benign thyroid disease, the researchers compared repertoires between peripheral blood samples and tumor or nodule tissue samples.

Libraries came from PCR. Reads for this sample came from an Illumina HiSeq 4000. High-throughput sequencing was used to profile the CDR3 region of the TCR beta-chain in every patient. The published analysis was carried out like this. Drawing on CDR3 differences between clinicopathological groups, the researchers built a classifier meant to tell apart patients with distant-metastatic papillary thyroid cancer. To measure repertoire diversity the researchers used the Shannon index, while the Morisita-Horn index served to gauge how similar the tumor and blood repertoires were. Using fastp trimming at Q25 and MiXCR clonotype assembly, TCRdb reanalyzed the public sequencing data and kept in-frame beta chains. For this entry, the V and J calls and clone size follow TCRdb and not the study's own pipeline. Present in this sample are tens of thousands of clones, 30% of which were seen just once. Jointly, the top ten make up approximately 16% of the sample.

CDR1 and CDR2, per the germline V gene, are SGHVS and FQNEAQ. The CDR3 runs 16 residues from the cysteine to the phenylalanine. Solely the CDR3 DNA is kept, with 48 bases framed from the first base. The trim is 1 base for V and 0 bases for J, with a gap of 7 bases between the germline ends. No treatment had been received by any patient before thyroid surgery. The study retrospectively analysed patient clinical samples collected from the early 2010s to the late 2010s using T-cell receptor beta sequencing. General conclusions and limits of the study: In both blood and tumor samples, malignant tumors were reported to have significantly higher TCR beta diversity than benign nodules.

As regards this clone: No antigen is known for it. Base qualities are not recorded, but no much larger clone differs from it by a single base.

The receptor was derived from a female donor with papillary thyroid cancer or a benign thyroid nodule (not recorded which). Some clones in this sample may be carry-over from other donors' samples. The chain links TRBV7-8 with TRBJ1-6; no confident D gene assignment can be made. Sequences were obtained from blood. CDR3 reads: CASSLVGSSYNSPLHF. The nucleotide sequence is TGTGCCAGCAGCTTAGTAGGGAGCTCCTATAATTCACCCCTCCACTTT.